The 25 T cell receptor beta chains given below trace back to one sample, sequenced in a study of beta chain features in type 1 diabetes. Isolated RNA was reverse transcribed in full, so expressed TCRB transcripts were sequenced. This table comes from immunoSEQ multiplex PCR, and its TCRdb copy is limited to in-frame clones, with some not included. The table shows 160,000 or so clones, with approximately 9.1% occurring only once. Material for sequencing was central memory CD4+ T cells from blood. These receptors all stem from a woman aged 18-29 years in good health.

There are a few counts of this clone. CDR3 residues: CASSSVRDRKYGYTF. DNA for the CDR3: TGTGCCAGCAGCTCCGTCAGGGATCGAAAATATGGCTACACCTTC. V gene TRBV11-2 combines with J gene TRBJ1-2; perhaps TRBD1 as D (5 bases). CDR3 length equals 15 residues. Trimming pared 4 bases from V and 5 bases from J, leaving 17 bases between. CDR1 is SGHAT, CDR2 FQNNGV, per germline.

A few counts support this clone. The chain links TRBV5-1 to TRBJ2-1; 10 positions agree with TRBD1. V was clipped by 6 bases and J by 0 bases; unmatched bases: 6. CDR1 is SGHRS, CDR2 YFSETQ, per germline. The CDR3 has 16 amino acids. As DNA, the CDR3 is TGCGCCAGCACCCCAGGGACAGGGGTCTCCTACAATGAGCAGTTCTTC. It specifies CASTPGTGVSYNEQFF. Complete variable domain (other parts from reference TRBV5-1 and TRBJ2-1): KAGVTQTPRYLIKTRGQQVTLSCSPISGHRSVSWYQQTPGQGLQFLFEYFSETQRNKGNFPGRFSGRQFSNSRSEMNVSTLELGDSALYLCASTPGTGVSYNEQFFGPGTRLTVL.

Here the CDR3 DNA reads TGCAGCGTGACGGGACAGGGAGAATACGAGCAGTACTTC. Amino acids: CSVTGQGEYEQYF. The rearrangement uses TRBV29-1 and TRBJ2-7, with 9 bases matching TRBD1. J was trimmed by 4 bases and V by 6 bases; bases with no gene match: 7. Germline V CDR1 and CDR2: SQVTM, ANQGSEA. The CDR3 runs to 13 residues.

This clone has more than one count but fewer than ten. The chain couples TRBV11-3 to TRBJ2-5; tentative D call: TRBD2 (6 bases). The V gene lost 1 base and the J gene lost 5 bases, with 11 bases spanning the gap. CDR1 and CDR2 from the germline V gene are SGHNT and YENEEA. The CDR3 spans 14 residues. This CDR3 reads CASSLGEVGETQYF. The CDR3 bases are TGTGCCAGCAGCTTAGGGGAGGTGGGGGAGACCCAGTACTTC.

This chain uses TRBV4-1 with TRBJ2-7, with 14 bases that match TRBD2. V dropped 1 base and J dropped 5; count of bases not matched to a gene: 7. The CDR3 sequence is 17 residues long. The germline V gene encodes CDR1 MGHRA and CDR2 YSYEKL. The CDR3 coding sequence is TGCGCCAGCAGCCAAGGGACTAGCGGGGGGCCATGGAACGAGCAGTACTTC. Its translation: CASSQGTSGGPWNEQYF.

The chain couples TRBV5-1 to TRBJ2-5; 7 bases are a match to TRBD2. Trimming cost V 0 bases and J 1 base; bases outside gene matches: 6. The CDR3 consists of 16 residues. The germline V gene encodes CDR1 SGHRS and CDR2 YFSETQ. Here the CDR3 DNA reads TGCGCCAGCAGCTTGGAGAGCGGGGAGCTCCAAGAGACCCAGTACTTC. Translated: CASSLESGELQETQYF. Supplemented by reference TRBV5-1 and TRBJ2-5, the full variable domain reads KAGVTQTPRYLIKTRGQQVTLSCSPISGHRSVSWYQQTPGQGLQFLFEYFSETQRNKGNFPGRFSGRQFSNSRSEMNVSTLELGDSALYLCASSLESGELQETQYFGPGTRLLVL.

The sample holds a few counts of this clone. The chain recombines TRBV7-8 with TRBJ2-1, with 9 nucleotides matching TRBD1. With V trimmed by 2 bases and J by 7 bases, 6 bases remained unmatched. CDR1 and CDR2 from the germline V gene are SGHVS and FQNEAQ. The CDR3 spans 15 residues. DNA for the CDR3: TGTGCCAGCAGCTTAAGGGACAGGGAATGGAATGAGCAGTTCTTC. Protein: CASSLRDREWNEQFF.

The chain uses TRBV5-1 and TRBJ2-1, with 11 bases that match TRBD2. CDR3 length: 15 residues. Trimming cost V 4 bases and J 8 bases; bases outside gene matches: 8. From germline, CDR1 is SGHRS and CDR2 YFSETQ. CDR3 sequence: CASSEGLAEVDEQFF. CDR3 DNA: TGCGCCAGCAGCGAGGGACTAGCGGAAGTGGATGAGCAGTTCTTC.

The rearrangement uses TRBV29-1 and TRBJ2-4, with D maybe TRBD2 (6 bases). V lost 7 bases and J lost 3, with 13 bases in between. The CDR3 has 13 residues. The V gene's germline CDR1 is SQVTM and CDR2 ANQGSEA. CDR3 residues: CSGVGGSKNIQYF. In nucleotides, the CDR3 is TGCAGCGGGGTGGGAGGAAGCAAAAACATTCAGTACTTC.

V and J are TRBV6-1 and TRBJ1-1, with D unresolved. Germline CDR1 is MNHNS and CDR2 is SASEGT. Trimming took 3 bases from V and 3 from J, leaving 14 bases between them. The CDR3 consists of 15 residues. The CDR3 protein is CASSDAFGGDTEAFF. As DNA, the CDR3 is TGTGCCAGCAGTGATGCTTTCGGAGGCGACACTGAAGCTTTCTTT.

This clone was observed a handful of times. The V call is TRBV30, the J call TRBJ2-4; unclear D gene. Germline V gene data show CDR1 as GTSNPN and CDR2 as SVGIG (reference sequence). V lost 3 bases, J lost 9 bases, and 18 bases lay in between. This CDR3 contains 14 residues. CDR3 region: CAWSASYGGSIQYF. CDR3 coding DNA: TGTGCCTGGAGCGCTTCTTACGGCGGAAGCATTCAGTACTTC.

This chain joins TRBV2 and TRBJ1-5, with 9 bases matching TRBD1. The V and J ends lost 4 bases and 2 bases, in that order; junction bases with no gene match: 6. Germline V lookup: CDR1 SNHLY, CDR2 FYNNEI. The CDR3 has 16 amino acids. This CDR3 reads CASSATGGGGNQPQHF. In nucleotides, the CDR3 is TGTGCCAGCAGTGCGACAGGGGGTGGTGGCAATCAGCCCCAGCATTTT.

This clone was detected only a few times. The same CDR3 is also encoded by other DNA sequences in this sample. This sequence joins TRBV5-1 and TRBJ2-1; 10 bases map to TRBD1. The germline V gene has CDR1 SGHRS and CDR2 YFSETQ. V lost 0 bases and J lost 6; bases outside the gene matches: 3. The CDR3 covers 15 residues. CDR3 in DNA: TGCGCCAGCAGCTTGGAAGGACAGGGGGGCAATGAGCAGTTCTTC. Translated, it gives CASSLEGQGGNEQFF.

The V and J genes are TRBV10-3 and TRBJ1-2; D gene unclear. The CDR3 loop spans 12 amino acids. Germline V gene lookup returns CDR1 ENHRY and CDR2 SYGVKD. The ends were cut back, 2 bases at V and 5 bases at J, with 6 bases in the middle. The CDR3 DNA sequence: TGTGCCATCAGTGAGGAGGATTATGGCTACACCTTC. The encoded protein is CAISEEDYGYTF.

The chain combines TRBV6-6 with TRBJ1-5; a possible D gene is TRBD1 (6 bases). Germline CDR1 reads MNHNY; CDR2 reads SVGAGI (reference sequence). Trimming removed 0 bases from V and 5 bases from J, with 8 bases in between. CDR3 length equals 14 residues. CDR3 amino acids: CASSYSNRDQPQHF. Written as DNA, the CDR3 is TGTGCCAGCAGTTACTCGAACAGGGATCAGCCCCAGCATTTT.

V is TRBV9 and J is TRBJ2-2; 7 positions agree with TRBD1. Germline CDR1 reads SGDLS; CDR2 reads YYNGEE. The CDR3 extends over 15 amino acids. Trimming cost V 4 bases and J 7 bases; bases outside gene matches: 10. DNA for the CDR3: TGTGCCAGCAGCCGCACAGGGGATTCGATCGGGGAGCTGTTTTTT. Translated, it gives CASSRTGDSIGELFF.

The chain combines TRBV7-2 with TRBJ1-2; possible D gene TRBD1, 5 bases. CDR1 and CDR2 from the germline V gene are SGHTA and FQGNSA. Trimming shortened V by 0 bases and J by 0 bases, and 8 bases separated the two germline ends. This CDR3 spans 15 amino acids. In nucleotides, the CDR3 is TGTGCCAGCAGCTTAGCCCTACAGGCTAACTATGGCTACACCTTC. It yields the protein CASSLALQANYGYTF.

In this sample, this clone turned up many times. The chain couples TRBV30 to TRBJ1-2; 8 bases fit TRBD1. V was pared by 2 bases and J by 7 bases, with 9 bases of the junction left unmatched. Germline V gene data show CDR1 as GTSNPN and CDR2 as SVGIG (reference sequence). This CDR3 contains 14 residues. DNA of the CDR3: TGTGCCTGGAGTCCGACCGGGACAGGACGTGGCTACACCTTC. Protein: CAWSPTGTGRGYTF.

The rearrangement links TRBV6-5 to TRBJ1-3; 7 bases are a match to TRBD1. Germline assignment: CDR1 MNHEY and CDR2 SVGAGI. Unmatched junction bases numbered 5, after V lost 5 bases and J lost 4 bases. The CDR3 has 14 amino acids. Here the CDR3 reads CASSPRTGGNTIYF. The CDR3 DNA reads TGTGCCAGCAGTCCCCGGACAGGAGGAAACACCATATATTTT.

The sample holds a few counts of this clone. V gene TRBV2 combines with J gene TRBJ1-4; D is unclear. Germline-derived CDR1 and CDR2 are SNHLY and FYNNEI. Trimming took off 5 bases at V and 7 bases at J, with 8 bases between the two ends. The CDR3 has 12 residues. The CDR3 spells CASSRVTEKLFF. CDR3 coding DNA: TGTGCCAGCAGTCGGGTGACTGAAAAACTGTTTTTT. Together with reference TRBV2 and TRBJ1-4, the CDR3 gives the full variable domain: EPEVTQTPSHQVTQMGQEVILRCVPISNHLYFYWYRQILGQKVEFLVSFYNNEISEKSEIFDDQFSVERPDGSNFTLKIRSTKLEDSAMYFCASSRVTEKLFFGSGTQLSVL.

In its sample, this clone was seen a few times. The rearrangement uses TRBV30 and TRBJ2-3, with D perhaps matching TRBD2 (7 bases). Per the germline V gene, CDR1 is GTSNPN and CDR2 is SVGIG (reference sequence). The CDR3 is made up of 15 amino acids. Trimming removed 7 bases at V and 4 bases at J, with 21 bases between. CDR3: CASGAGGRFSDTQYF. The CDR3 DNA is TGTGCCTCGGGGGCGGGCGGGAGATTTTCAGATACGCAGTATTTT. Full variable domain (outside the CDR3, taken from reference TRBV30 and TRBJ2-3): SQTIHQWPATLVQPVGSPLSLECTVEGTSNPNLYWYRQAAGRGLQLLFYSVGIGQISSEVPQNLSASRPQDRQFILSSKKLLLSDSGFYLCASGAGGRFSDTQYFGPGTRLTVL.

The V gene is TRBV6-1, the J gene TRBJ2-1, with 11 bases that match TRBD2. V trimming: 8 bases; J trimming: 10 bases; junction bases outside the gene matches: 4. The CDR3 runs 12 residues. CDR1 and CDR2 from the germline V gene are MNHNS and SASEGT. The CDR3 DNA sequence: TGTGCCAGCGGGTCTAGCGGGGGGGAGCAGTTCTTC. Protein product: CASGSSGGEQFF.

The chain combines TRBV18 with TRBJ1-5; 7 bases agree with TRBD1. Germline loops: CDR1 KGHSH, CDR2 LQKENI. The V segment lost 6 bases and the J segment 1 base; nucleotides outside the gene matches: 15. There are 18 residues in the CDR3. The CDR3: CASSQTRTGRGSNQPQHF. The DNA of the CDR3 is TGTGCCAGCTCCCAAACTCGGACAGGCCGGGGGAGCAATCAGCCCCAGCATTTT.

The rearrangement joins TRBV2 to TRBJ1-5, with a weak D call TRBD1 (6 bases). V shed 1 base and J shed 4 bases, with 11 bases lying between them. Germline CDR1 and CDR2: SNHLY and FYNNEI. This CDR3 comprises 15 residues. CDR3 residues: CASSEDMTGNQPQHF. The DNA of the CDR3 is TGTGCCAGCAGTGAAGATATGACAGGAAATCAGCCCCAGCATTTT.

This clone showed up just a few times. The chain is built from TRBV27 and TRBJ2-5; 9 nucleotides line up with TRBD2. This CDR3 spans 14 amino acids. V lost 3 bases and J lost 3; bases outside the gene matches: 2. CDR1 is MNHEY and CDR2 is SMNVEV in the germline V gene (reference sequence). The CDR3 here is CASSFGGREETQYF. CDR3 bases: TGTGCCAGCAGTTTTGGCGGGAGGGAAGAGACCCAGTACTTC.